Listed below are T cell receptor beta chains from one sample, sequenced in a study of cytomegalovirus exposure and HLA in healthy donors. Generated by immunoSEQ multiplex PCR, the TCRdb table keeps only in-frame clones and is missing some. Of around 270,000 clones in the sample, around 80% are singletons; the top ten hold about 0.29%. Sequenced material: PBMCs. The source is a girl aged 2 to 10 in good health and CMV-seronegative. The CDR3 runs from the conserved cysteine through the conserved F or W. The D gene is left open where the match is weak. Clone sizes are given selectively: once, few, many, or a class where the clone is expanded.

size,D,J,V,DNA,CDR3
.,TRBD2,TRBJ2-1,TRBV28,TGTGCCAGCGGGACTAGCGGGAGAAAGAATGAGCAGTTCTTC,CASGTSGRKNEQFF
.,TRBD1,TRBJ1-5,TRBV4-1,TGCGCCAGCAGCCAAGAAGCGACAGGGCACAATCAGCCCCAGCATTTT,CASSQEATGHNQPQHF
.,.,TRBJ2-2,TRBV10-3,TGTGCCATCGGGGCTTATGCGGATACGAACACCGGGGAGCTGTTTTTT,CAIGAYADTNTGELFF
.,TRBD1,TRBJ1-2,TRBV19,TGTGCCAGTAGTATTGGGACAGGGTGGCTTGGCTACACCTTC,CASSIGTGWLGYTF
.,.,TRBJ2-1,TRBV6-5,TGTGCCAGCTATAGACAGGGAGGCGATGAGCAGTTCTTC,CASYRQGGDEQFF
few,.,TRBJ1-5,TRBV6-5,TGTGCCAGCAGTTATTCCTCAAGCGATCAGCCCCAGCATTTT,CASSYSSSDQPQHF
.,TRBD1,TRBJ2-7,TRBV28,TGTGCCAGCAGTTTAACAGGGGGGACCTACGAGCAGTACTTC,CASSLTGGTYEQYF
.,.,TRBJ2-1,TRBV27,TGTGCCAGCAACGGGTTCTTAAAAACAGGGATGAGGGATGAGCAGTTCTTC,CASNGFLKTGMRDEQFF
.,.,TRBJ2-1,TRBV6-5,TGTGCCAGCAGTTACTCCGCTGGGAGAGAGCAGTTCTTC,CASSYSAGREQFF
.,TRBD2,TRBJ2-1,TRBV27,TGTGCCAGCAGTTTATCGAACATCGGGGGGAATGAGCAGTTCTTC,CASSLSNIGGNEQFF
.,.,TRBJ1-2,TRBV2,TGTGCCAGCAGTGATCGGGAGGGGGGCTCTGGCTACACCTTC,CASSDREGGSGYTF
.,.,TRBJ2-1,TRBV10-3,TGTGCCATCAGTGAGTCTCGTGGAGCAGGGTTTCTCGGCTCCTACAATGAGCAGTTCTTC,CAISESRGAGFLGSYNEQFF
.,.,TRBJ2-5,TRBV10-3,TGTGCCACCAGACTGGAGGGGGCAGAGACCCAGTACTTC,CATRLEGAETQYF
once,.,TRBJ2-5,TRBV13,TGTGCCAGCAGCTCCGCCAGACATTTACAAGAGACCCAGTACTTC,CASSSARHLQETQYF
.,TRBD1,TRBJ2-7,TRBV30,TGTGCCTGGAGTGACAAACCAACAGGGGTTGGCCACGAGCAGTACTTC,CAWSDKPTGVGHEQYF
.,.,TRBJ2-6,TRBV7-9,TGTGCCAGCAGCCAATACAGAATCTCTGGGGCCAACGTCCTGACTTTC,CASSQYRISGANVLTF
.,.,TRBJ2-7,TRBV28,TGTGCCAGCAGTTTGGCAGGCAATACCTACGAGCAGTACTTC,CASSLAGNTYEQYF
.,TRBD1,TRBJ1-3,TRBV9,TGTGCCAGCAGCGTAGGGACAGGGACCCGAAACACCATATATTTT,CASSVGTGTRNTIYF
.,TRBD1,TRBJ2-7,TRBV28,TGTGCCAGCAGTTTACCTAGTTACCGGGCCGGGACAGGTACCTACGAGCAGTACTTC,CASSLPSYRAGTGTYEQYF
few,.,TRBJ2-3,TRBV19,TGTGCCAGTAGTATGTTGAGGGGCACAGATACGCAGTATTTT,CASSMLRGTDTQYF
.,.,TRBJ1-1,TRBV7-9,TGTGCCAGCAGCTTAACCCCAGTGAACACTGAAGCTTTCTTT,CASSLTPVNTEAFF
.,TRBD1,TRBJ1-2,TRBV28,TGTGCCAGCAGCAGGGGGCATGGCTACACCTTC,CASSRGHGYTF
.,TRBD1,TRBJ2-7,TRBV6-6,TGTGCCAGCAGAGCCAGGACAGGCCTCGATGAGCAGTACTTC,CASRARTGLDEQYF
.,TRBD1,TRBJ2-7,TRBV6-5,TGTGCCAGCAGCACTTCCGGGACAGCGACCTACGAGCAGTACTTC,CASSTSGTATYEQYF
.,.,TRBJ2-7,TRBV30,TGTGCCTGGAGTGTACTATCAGGGTGGAACGAGCAGTACTTC,CAWSVLSGWNEQYF
.,TRBD1,TRBJ2-7,TRBV7-9,TGTGCCAGCAGCCCACTCACGGGACAGGGGACCTACGAGCAGTACTTC,CASSPLTGQGTYEQYF
.,TRBD1,TRBJ1-5,TRBV9,TGTGCCAGCAGCACAGGACAGGGGGGCGAGCCCCAGCATTTT,CASSTGQGGEPQHF
.,TRBD2,TRBJ2-4,TRBV27,TGTGCCAGCAGTGGGGAGGCGGGAGTTGCCAAAAACATTCAGTACTTC,CASSGEAGVAKNIQYF
.,.,TRBJ1-1,TRBV30,TGTGCCTGGAGTGTACGGGTGAACACTGAAGCTTTCTTT,CAWSVRVNTEAFF
.,.,TRBJ2-7,TRBV27,TGTGCCAGCAGTTTAAACAGGGAATTTTCCGAGCAGTACTTC,CASSLNREFSEQYF
.,TRBD2,TRBJ2-7,TRBV7-9,TGTTCCAGCAGCAATCCGGGACTAGTTTTAACCCACGAGCAGTACTTC,CSSSNPGLVLTHEQYF
few,TRBD1,TRBJ2-1,TRBV7-8,TGTGCCAGCAGCGACGACTCAGGGGGCTCCTACAATGAGCAGTTCTTC,CASSDDSGGSYNEQFF
.,.,TRBJ1-2,TRBV7-9,TGTGCCAGCAGCTCGGACAATAACTATGGCTACACCTTC,CASSSDNNYGYTF
.,TRBD1,TRBJ2-2,TRBV5-1,TGCGCCAGCAGCTTTCGGACAGGGTTGGACACCGGGGAGCTGTTTTTT,CASSFRTGLDTGELFF
few,.,TRBJ1-5,TRBV6-4,TGTGCCAGCAGTGAATCGGACAGTGGCAATCAGCCCCAGCATTTT,CASSESDSGNQPQHF
.,.,TRBJ1-2,TRBV2,TGTGCCAGCAAGAGACAGGAGTTCCTTAACTATGGCTACACCTTC,CASKRQEFLNYGYTF
.,.,TRBJ2-7,TRBV5-1,TGCGCCAGCAGCTTGACAGGGCCCGCCTACGAGCAGTACTTC,CASSLTGPAYEQYF
.,TRBD1,TRBJ2-1,TRBV4-1,TGCGCCAGCAGCCAAGCTCGACAGGGGGCCAATGAGCAGTTCTTC,CASSQARQGANEQFF
.,.,TRBJ1-1,TRBV7-2,TGTGCCAGCAGCCCGGGTCAGGGGAACACTGAAGCTTTCTTT,CASSPGQGNTEAFF
.,.,TRBJ2-4,TRBV2,TGTGCCAGCACCCCCGAAGGTGGGGGCCCAACCGCTATTTTC,CASTPEGGGPTAIF
.,TRBD2,TRBJ2-1,TRBV5-1,TGCGCCAGCAGCTTGGCAACGCTAGCGGGATCAGGTGAGCAGTTCTTC,CASSLATLAGSGEQFF
.,TRBD2,TRBJ2-7,TRBV28,TGTGCCAGCAGTTTACCCACTAGCGGACTTTACTACGAGCAGTACTTC,CASSLPTSGLYYEQYF
.,.,TRBJ1-1,TRBV9,TGTGCCAGCAGGGCCCAGGGTACGCTGGCTGAAGCTTTCTTT,CASRAQGTLAEAFF
.,TRBD2,TRBJ2-5,TRBV7-7,TGTGCCAGCAGCTCCACGAAGGGCGGGGGTCTGGAGACCCAGTACTTC,CASSSTKGGGLETQYF
.,.,TRBJ1-2,TRBV29-1,TGCAGCGTTGTGTCAGATACCAACTATGGCTACACCTTC,CSVVSDTNYGYTF
.,.,TRBJ2-5,TRBV10-3,TGTGCCATCAGCCTGGCAAAGAAGTTGGAGACCCAGTACTTC,CAISLAKKLETQYF